A selection of T cell receptor beta chains follows, all from one sample in a study of regulatory T cells in long-lasting Graves disease. Each CDR3 protein is one row after TCRdb ran MiXCR on the multiplex PCR reads. The table lists fewer than 450,000 distinct CDR3 sequences, more than 20% of them singletons, with more than 20% in the top ten. The material was peripheral blood mononuclear cells (PBMCs), obtained when the disease was refractory, from a patient treated with antithyroid drugs. These receptors were obtained from a female donor with Graves disease. CDR3s include the opening cysteine and the closing phenylalanine or tryptophan. D genes are given only for firm matches. Only part of the rows carry a size: once, few, many, or a class if the clone is expanded.

many,TRBJ1-2,TRBD1,TRBV15,CATSDWTQGALSYGYTF,TGTGCCACCAGCGATTGGACTCAGGGGGCGCTTAGCTATGGCTACACCTTC
.,TRBJ1-1,TRBD1,TRBV7-9,CASSPWTGKFMNTEAFF,TGTGCCAGCAGTCCCTGGACAGGAAAATTCATGAACACTGAAGCTTTCTTT
.,TRBJ2-7,.,TRBV29-1,CSVERGSYEQYF,TGCAGCGTTGAGCGCGGCTCCTACGAGCAGTACTTC
few,TRBJ2-7,TRBD2,TRBV4-3,CASSQDFASGMSSYEQYF,TGCGCCAGCAGCCAAGATTTCGCTAGCGGGATGTCCTCCTACGAGCAGTACTTC
many,TRBJ1-1,TRBD1,TRBV11-1,CASSPTGATEAFF,TGTGCCAGCAGCCCGACAGGGGCCACTGAAGCTTTCTTT
few,TRBJ2-7,TRBD2,TRBV5-5,CASSPDGGGPYEQYF,TGTGCCAGCAGCCCGGATGGCGGGGGTCCCTACGAGCAGTACTTC
.,TRBJ2-5,.,TRBV28,CASSRRIQETQYF,TGTGCCAGCAGTAGGCGGATCCAAGAGACCCAGTACTTC
few,TRBJ2-5,TRBD2,TRBV6-1,CASGSSGKETQYF,TGTGCCAGCGGGTCTAGCGGGAAAGAGACCCAGTACTTC
few,TRBJ2-5,.,TRBV20-1,CSARLLTVETQYF,TGCAGTGCCCGTCTCCTAACAGTAGAGACCCAGTACTTC
many,TRBJ1-2,.,TRBV3-1,CASSLERDTWHDGYTF,TGTGCCAGCAGCCTCGAGCGGGACACATGGCATGATGGCTACACCTTC
few,TRBJ1-2,.,TRBV7-2,CASSLSQADYGYTF,TGTGCCAGCAGCTTATCCCAGGCTGACTATGGCTACACCTTC
many,TRBJ2-7,.,TRBV11-1,CASSIGQFLYEQYF,TGTGCCAGCAGCATTGGACAGTTCCTCTACGAGCAGTACTTC
many,TRBJ1-1,.,TRBV12-3/TRBV12-4,CAISIGGSNTEAFF,TGTGCCATTTCGATTGGGGGATCGAACACTGAAGCTTTCTTT
.,TRBJ1-2,.,TRBV28,CASSLVLGGGFYGYTF,TGTGCCAGCAGTTTAGTCTTGGGTGGCGGGTTTTATGGCTACACCTTC
.,TRBJ1-4,TRBD1,TRBV19,CASRDRGLWEKLFF,TGTGCCAGTAGAGACAGGGGATTATGGGAAAAACTGTTTTTT
few,TRBJ2-7,.,TRBV5-5,CASSHRDSGSYEQYF,TGTGCCAGCAGCCATCGGGACTCAGGTTCCTACGAGCAGTACTTC
few,TRBJ1-5,.,TRBV6-2/TRBV6-3,CASSFEGFGQPQHF,TGTGCCAGCAGTTTCGAGGGATTTGGTCAGCCCCAGCATTTT
many,TRBJ1-2,.,TRBV7-2,CASSLVQGGYTF,TGTGCCAGCAGCTTAGTTCAGGGAGGCTACACCTTC
many,TRBJ1-6,.,TRBV6-1,CASTTGGRERSPLHF,TGTGCCAGCACCACCGGTGGAAGGGAAAGATCACCCCTCCACTTT
few,TRBJ1-1,TRBD1,TRBV10-3,CATYPGTGRMNTEAFF,TGTGCCACCTACCCCGGGACAGGGCGAATGAACACTGAAGCTTTCTTT
.,TRBJ2-1,.,TRBV5-8,CASSLGGWEQFF,TGTGCCAGCAGCTTGGGAGGGTGGGAGCAGTTCTTC
.,TRBJ1-1,.,TRBV28,CASTARLRQLNTEAFF,TGTGCCAGCACCGCGAGGTTGAGACAGTTGAACACTGAAGCTTTCTTT
many,TRBJ2-5,TRBD2,TRBV27,CASRIAGGGETQYF,TGTGCCAGCCGAATAGCGGGAGGGGGAGAGACCCAGTACTTC
few,TRBJ2-2,.,TRBV27,CASMRLGTSGLGELFF,TGTGCCAGCATGCGCCTCGGGACCTCCGGCCTCGGGGAGCTGTTTTTT
.,TRBJ2-7,TRBD2,TRBV30,CAWSSSGGYEQYF,TGTGCCTGGAGTTCTAGCGGGGGTTACGAGCAGTACTTC
few,TRBJ2-2,.,TRBV20-1,CSAPKAGANTGELFF,TGCAGTGCTCCAAAGGCAGGCGCGAACACCGGGGAGCTGTTTTTT
many,TRBJ2-7,.,TRBV18,CASSRGEPYEQYF,TGTGCCAGCTCACGGGGAGAACCCTACGAGCAGTACTTC
many,TRBJ2-7,TRBD2,TRBV12-3/TRBV12-4,CASSYLAGSFSEQYF,TGTGCCAGCAGTTACTTAGCGGGATCTTTCTCCGAGCAGTACTTC
.,TRBJ2-1,.,TRBV24-1,CATSDRYSYNEQFF,TGTGCCACCAGTGATAGGTACAGCTACAATGAGCAGTTCTTC
.,TRBJ2-5,TRBD2,TRBV27,CASTGRWTSGRDRETQYF,TGTGCCAGCACGGGGCGATGGACTAGCGGGAGGGATAGGGAGACCCAGTACTTC
.,TRBJ1-6,.,TRBV27,CASSFQGMNSPLHF,TGTGCCAGCAGTTTCCAGGGAATGAATTCACCCCTCCACTTT
.,TRBJ2-7,TRBD2,TRBV3-1,CASSPIGGASYEQCF,TGTGCCAGCAGCCCAATCGGGGGGGCCTCCTACGAGCAGTGCTTC
many,TRBJ1-1,.,TRBV30,CAWSTRKGVQAFF,TGTGCCTGGAGTACTCGAAAGGGAGTTCAAGCTTTCTTT
many,TRBJ1-1,.,TRBV27,CASSSMPNTEAFF,TGTGCCAGCAGTTCCATGCCGAACACTGAAGCTTTCTTT
many,TRBJ2-5,.,TRBV28,CASSNHPITETQYF,TGTGCCAGCAGTAATCACCCCATAACAGAGACCCAGTACTTC
few,TRBJ1-1,TRBD1,TRBV6-2/TRBV6-3,CASSTTGSKAFF,TGTGCCAGCAGCACGACAGGGTCGAAAGCTTTCTTT
many,TRBJ2-7,.,TRBV5-1,CASRRRTSAPDEQYF,TGCGCCAGCAGGAGACGAACTTCAGCCCCAGACGAGCAGTACTTC
many,TRBJ2-5,TRBD1,TRBV7-2,CASSLGQQETQYF,TGTGCCAGCAGCCTGGGACAGCAAGAGACCCAGTACTTC
few,TRBJ1-1,.,TRBV6-2/TRBV6-3,CASSYWGGGNTEAFF,TGTGCCAGCAGTTACTGGGGAGGGGGGAACACTGAAGCTTTCTTT
.,TRBJ2-7,.,TRBV29-1,CSVSQESYEQYF,TGCAGCGTTTCCCAAGAATCCTACGAGCAGTACTTC
.,TRBJ2-1,.,TRBV20-1,CSASLSKATYNEQFF,TGCAGTGCTAGTTTATCGAAGGCTACTTACAATGAGCAGTTCTTC
.,TRBJ2-7,TRBD1,TRBV12-3/TRBV12-4,CASSFGRGLGEQYF,TGTGCCAGCAGTTTTGGCAGGGGGCTCGGCGAGCAGTACTTC
.,TRBJ2-7,TRBD2,TRBV15,CATSRDLGTSDEQYF,TGTGCCACCAGCAGAGATCTTGGGACTAGCGACGAGCAGTACTTC
.,TRBJ2-7,.,TRBV20-1,CSARGVRGLVFEQYF,TGCAGTGCTAGAGGGGTGAGGGGGTTGGTGTTCGAGCAGTACTTC
.,TRBJ2-7,.,TRBV6-5,CASSSTGGTIYEQYF,TGTGCCAGCAGTTCTACAGGGGGGACTATCTACGAGCAGTACTTC
many,TRBJ2-7,.,TRBV28,CASSLGGLYEQYF,TGTGCCAGCAGTTTAGGTGGCTTATACGAGCAGTACTTC
many,TRBJ2-7,.,TRBV7-9,CASSPPDYEQYF,TGTGCCAGCAGCCCCCCGGACTACGAGCAGTACTTC
.,TRBJ1-2,TRBD1,TRBV18,CASSQTTGGYGYTF,TGTGCCAGCTCACAAACCACAGGGGGCTATGGCTACACCTTC
few,TRBJ2-5,.,TRBV25-1,CASSEHTDRETQYF,TGTGCCAGCAGTGAACATACAGACAGGGAGACCCAGTACTTC
few,TRBJ1-2,TRBD1,TRBV7-2,CASTLSTGQRVYGYTF,TGTGCCAGCACCTTGTCTACGGGACAGAGGGTCTATGGCTACACCTTC
many,TRBJ1-1,.,TRBV7-8,CASSLGRRGNTEAFF,TGTGCCAGCAGCTTAGGACGTCGGGGGAACACTGAAGCTTTCTTT
many,TRBJ1-1,.,TRBV6-5,CASSYGDGGRLVPEAFF,TGTGCCAGCAGTTACGGCGATGGGGGGCGCTTGGTTCCTGAAGCTTTCTTT
many,TRBJ2-6,.,TRBV7-9,CASSSLGPGANVLTF,TGTGCCAGCAGCTCCCTGGGCCCCGGGGCCAACGTCCTGACTTTC
.,TRBJ2-2,.,TRBV12-3/TRBV12-4,CASSGYAVQENTGELFF,TGTGCCAGCAGTGGATACGCTGTTCAGGAGAACACCGGGGAGCTGTTTTTT
many,TRBJ2-2,.,TRBV11-2,CASSFPRTEPNTGELFF,TGTGCCAGCAGCTTCCCTAGGACAGAGCCTAACACCGGGGAGCTGTTTTTT